The clone carrying this TCR beta chain was seen a few times. The data stem from a study of identical twins. TCRdb reprocessed the 5' RACE reads with MiXCR, giving one entry per CDR3 protein. The data show roughly 240,000 distinct CDR3 sequences, with 7% seen just once and around 3.4% held by the top ten. The CDR3 sequence is 15 residues long. The V gene's germline CDR1 is SEHNR and CDR2 FQNEAQ (reference sequence). Trimming stripped 2 bases from V and 2 bases from J, with 10 bases between. The sample was also linked to a second study, of yellow fever vaccine responses in identical twins.

The material sequenced was memory (CD45RO+) T cells sorted from blood. The chain recombines TRBV7-9 with TRBJ1-3; unclear D gene. This TCR was sampled from a woman under 30 in good health. CDR3 residues: CASSLTAATGNTIYF. The CDR3 nucleotides read TGTGCCAGCAGCTTAACGGCCGCAACTGGAAACACCATATATTTT.